The 16 T cell receptor beta chains below come from one sample, sequenced in a study of T cell responses to AZD1222 COVID-19 vaccine (dated by TCRdb to about 2021). The time point label on this specimen signifies: about 28 days (+/-7) after the second vaccine dose. The library relied on the immunoSEQ multiplex PCR assay. TCRdb carries this immuneACCESS record with in-frame sequences only. Its versions omit some clonotypes, under half of them owing to an unresolved V gene in the studies checked, with the rest unexplained. This sample holds tens of thousands of clones; more than 85% were observed only once. In total, the top ten clones hold 4% to 5.5% of the sample. The sequences come from peripheral blood, collected 28 days after the second AZD1222 dose. The receptors derive from an adult who received the AZD1222 COVID-19 vaccine.

The genes are TRBV2 and TRBJ2-6; 8 positions agree with TRBD1. V shed 4 bases, J shed 0 bases, and the junction held 8 bases outside the gene matches. Germline values: CDR1 SNHLY, CDR2 FYNNEI. The CDR3 sequence is 18 residues long. The CDR3 loop is CASSADRDLLSGANVLTF. For the CDR3, the DNA is TGTGCCAGCAGTGCGGACAGGGATCTTCTCTCTGGGGCCAACGTCCTGACTTTC. The full variable domain, with the rest looked up from reference TRBV2 and TRBJ2-6, is EPEVTQTPSHQVTQMGQEVILRCVPISNHLYFYWYRQILGQKVEFLVSFYNNEISEKSEIFDDQFSVERPDGSNFTLKIRSTKLEDSAMYFCASSADRDLLSGANVLTFGAGSRLTVL.

This chain connects TRBV6-2 or TRBV6-3 to TRBJ1-6, with D hard to call. Looked up from germline, CDR1 is MNHEY and CDR2 is SVGEGT. The CDR3 is 17 amino acids. V was cut by 0 bases and J by 8 bases, with 17 bases left in between. CDR3: CASSYSSLGIWDSPLHF. CDR3 sequence (DNA): TGTGCCAGCAGTTACTCGAGCCTGGGAATATGGGATTCACCCCTCCACTTT.

Only a few counts were recorded for this clone. The V call is TRBV19, the J call TRBJ1-2; D call uncertain. The CDR3 is 16 amino acids. The V gene's germline CDR1 is LNHDA and CDR2 SQIVND (reference sequence). V lost 1 base, J lost 4 bases, and 16 bases lay in between. The CDR3 is CASSIGVSSLGYGYTF. The CDR3 nucleotides read TGTGCCAGTAGTATAGGAGTCTCGAGTTTAGGCTATGGCTACACCTTC.

The CDR3 DNA reads TGTGCCAGCAGCCTTGATACAGGGAGTTCCTACGAGCAGTACTTC. It is translated as CASSLDTGSSYEQYF. V and J are TRBV5-4 and TRBJ2-7; possibly TRBD1 for D (6 bases). The germline gives CDR1 SGHNT, CDR2 YYREEE (reference sequence). The CDR3 runs to 15 residues. V lost 4 bases to trimming and J lost 1 base, with 15 bases between them.

The chain employs TRBV2 and TRBJ1-4; D remains ambiguous. Trimming shortened V by 5 bases and J by 11 bases, and 15 bases separated the two germline ends. CDR3 length: 13 residues. In germline, CDR1 is SNHLY, CDR2 FYNNEI. Here the CDR3 DNA reads TGTGCCAGCAGTTTTAACGCAGGAAATAAACTGTTTTTT. Protein product: CASSFNAGNKLFF.

This rearrangement joins TRBV2 to TRBJ1-6; D unresolved. Deletions cut 4 bases from V and 7 bases from J, with 14 bases between. This CDR3 comprises 15 residues. Looked up from germline, CDR1 is SNHLY and CDR2 is FYNNEI. CDR3 residues: CASSGTGPTNSPLHF. DNA of the CDR3: TGTGCCAGCAGTGGAACCGGACCTACGAATTCACCCCTCCACTTT.

The chain employs TRBV19 and TRBJ2-1; the D is unclear. V gave up 1 base and J gave up 10 bases, with 14 bases separating them. Germline V CDR1 and CDR2: LNHDA, SQIVND (reference sequence). The CDR3 sequence is 14 residues long. Here the CDR3 DNA reads TGTGCCAGTAGTATAGCCCCTGGGCCTAGGGAGCAGTTCTTC. The encoded protein is CASSIAPGPREQFF.

This clone is a singleton in its sample. V and J are TRBV7-9 and TRBJ2-3; 8 nucleotides agree with TRBD2. The CDR3 totals 18 residues. With 4 bases clipped from V and 0 bases from J, the junction kept 12 bases outside the gene matches. In germline, CDR1 is SEHNR, CDR2 FQNEAQ (reference sequence). The CDR3 DNA reads TGTGCCAGCAGCTGGAATAGCGGGACCATTTCTAGCACAGATACGCAGTATTTT. It codes for CASSWNSGTISSTDTQYF.

The rearrangement joins TRBV24-1 to TRBJ2-5, with a tentative D call TRBD1 (5 bases). The length of the CDR3 is 16 residues. V was shortened by 2 bases and J by 1 base, with 13 bases between the two germline ends. Germline V CDR1 and CDR2: KGHDR, SFDVKD. The CDR3 is CATSDSWGSLQETQYF. The CDR3 DNA reads as TGTGCCACCAGTGATTCGTGGGGCAGTCTCCAAGAGACCCAGTACTTC.

V usage is TRBV11-3 and J usage is TRBJ2-5; possible D gene TRBD1, 5 bases. CDR1 SGHNT and CDR2 YENEEA come from the germline V gene. Between the trimmed V and J ends, which lost 5 bases and 4 bases, there was a span of 11 bases. The CDR3 length is 13 residues. CDR3 region: CASSPQDGETQYF. The CDR3 bases are TGTGCCAGCAGCCCACAGGACGGAGAGACCCAGTACTTC.

The rearrangement joins TRBV15 to TRBJ1-1; D ambiguous. The V gene's germline CDR1 is LNHNV and CDR2 YYDKDF (reference sequence). This CDR3 is 14 amino acids long. Trimming shortened V by 1 base and J by 4 bases, and 10 bases separated the two germline ends. The CDR3: CATSRGLVATEAFF. In DNA form, the CDR3 reads TGTGCCACCAGCAGAGGGTTGGTGGCCACTGAAGCTTTCTTT.

The chain recombines TRBV5-6 with TRBJ1-4, with D perhaps matching TRBD1 (6 bases). Germline assignment: CDR1 SGHDT and CDR2 YYEEEE. This CDR3 comprises 17 residues. V lost 3 bases to trimming and J lost 2 bases, with 17 bases between them. The CDR3 loop is CASSSYRVSTTNEKLFF. CDR3 DNA sequence: TGTGCCAGCAGCTCCTACAGGGTATCAACCACTAATGAAAAACTGTTTTTT. Full variable domain (outside the CDR3, taken from reference TRBV5-6 and TRBJ1-4): DAGVTQSPTHLIKTRGQQVTLRCSPKSGHDTVSWYQQALGQGPQFIFQYYEEEERQRGNFPDRFSGHQFPNYSSELNVNALLLGDSALYLCASSSYRVSTTNEKLFFGSGTQLSVL.

The V and J genes are TRBV12-3 or TRBV12-4 and TRBJ1-2; D is undetermined. The CDR3 runs 12 residues. V was clipped by 2 bases and J by 2 bases, with 3 bases between them. CDR3 sequence (DNA): TGTGCCAGCAGTTTACGGAACTATGGCTACACCTTC. Its protein product is CASSLRNYGYTF.

As DNA, the CDR3 is TGTGCCAGCAGCTTTTTTGGAGGACAGGGGGCGCATTCCTATGGCTACACCTTC. Residues: CASSFFGGQGAHSYGYTF. The chain carries TRBV7-2 and TRBJ1-2, with 11 bases that match TRBD1. The junction had 13 bases not matched to a gene; V was cut back by 3 bases and J by 4 bases. The CDR3 is 18 amino acids. The germline V gene has CDR1 SGHTA and CDR2 FQGNSA.

The gene calls are TRBV27 and TRBJ1-6; maybe TRBD1 (6 bases). V was pared by 5 bases and J by 10 bases, with 18 bases between. The germline V gene encodes CDR1 MNHEY and CDR2 SMNVEV (reference sequence). CDR3 length: 15 residues. The CDR3 region is CASSGQGKGGSPLHF. The CDR3 coding sequence is TGTGCCAGCAGTGGGCAGGGGAAAGGTGGCTCACCCCTCCACTTT.

This chain links TRBV12-5 with TRBJ1-2; 8 nucleotides line up with TRBD1. CDR1 and CDR2 (germline): LGHNT, FRNRAP. V lost 2 bases to trimming and J lost 5 bases; unmatched junction nucleotides: 4. This CDR3 is 14 amino acids long. The CDR3 nucleotides are TGTGCTAGTGGTTTGACAGGGGGGGGTTATGGCTACACCTTC. It yields the protein CASGLTGGGYGYTF.